The clone carrying this T cell receptor (beta chain) has a count of ten or more. The antigen remains undetermined. The TCRbeta library incorporated unique molecular identifiers. TCRdb processed the PCR reads anew with MiXCR; each CDR3 protein has one entry. The sample contains approximately 650,000 distinct CDR3 sequences, under 15% of which appear only once. The data stem from a study of T-cell reconstitution after alpha-beta-depleted transplantation in children. Overall study results and limits: Several hundred graft clones that had expanded were reportedly the source of alpha-beta T cells about two months after transplant. Some patients showed high day-60 TCRbeta diversity, which derived from surviving recipient T cells and thymic progenitors.

The CDR3 is 14 residues long. V lost 3 bases, J lost 6 bases, and 15 bases lay in between. Germline V gene lookup returns CDR1 SEHNR and CDR2 FQNEAQ (reference sequence). The receptor comes from a girl aged 2-10 years with congenital amegakaryocytic thrombocytopenia, due to receive a stem cell transplant. V usage is TRBV7-9 and J usage is TRBJ2-7; TRBD1 is a possible D gene (7 bases). Source: PBMCs, taken before TCRalphabeta/CD19-depleted stem cell transplant. The CDR3 DNA follows: TGTGCCAGCAGCTTTACGGCAGGGGGACTCGAGCAGTACTTC. It specifies CASSFTAGGLEQYF.